This T cell receptor (beta chain) was profiled in a study of cytomegalovirus exposure and HLA in healthy donors. Looking at the study overall: Earlier results showed some 120 million unique TCR beta sequences derived from approximately 170 million T cells. General observations from the study: Later on, a genetic analysis was performed. It linked a missense variant in DCLRE1C with V- and J-gene trimming of TCR beta. Cytomegalovirus-associated status was assigned to more than 150 TCR beta chains.

Germline CDR1 MNHEY, CDR2 SVGAGI. The CDR3 consists of 14 residues. The V and J ends lost 0 bases and 0 bases respectively, with 5 bases between them. The PCR ran on 60 Vbeta and 13 Jbeta primers. The data were produced by immunoSEQ multiplex PCR, yet TCRdb's version contains in-frame clones alone and is incomplete. The table lists 200,000 to 250,000 clones, roughly 79% of them singletons. The count of this clone is one. Its antigen is not identified. V and J are TRBV6-5 and TRBJ1-2; no reliable D call. This sequence originates from a woman in her thirties or forties in good health and CMV-seronegative. Sequenced input: PBMCs. Here the CDR3 reads CASSYSIANYGYTF. CDR3 in DNA: TGTGCCAGCAGTTACTCTATAGCTAACTATGGCTACACCTTC.